The present entry profiles one TCR beta chain with its context. The V end was cut by 0 bases, the J end by 2 bases, with 12 bases between. This CDR3 has 16 amino acids. Germline V CDR1 and CDR2: SGHVS, FNYEAQ. This specimen belongs to a study of blood T cell repertoires in COVID-19. About the research overall: Samples of COVID-19 (acute and convalescent) were obtained from the United States, Italy and Spain. T cells, B-cell-depleted T cells, or PBMCs supplied cDNA or gDNA.

Authors' methods: Amplified reference gene primers provided the basis for estimating nucleated cell counts. TCRdb's table, derived via immunoSEQ multiplex PCR, lists solely in-frame clones and lacks some. The V and J calls and the clone size are those of that table, but D and trimming were determined from the DNA. The data show some 90,000 clones, around 78% seen once. The sequence came from a human donor in a cohort sampled during active COVID-19. The chain recombines TRBV7-6 with TRBJ2-3, with D possibly matching TRBD2 (5 bases). Sequenced: peripheral blood. DNA of the CDR3: TGTGCCAGCAGCTTAGCGGGAGTACCTTACACAGATACGCAGTATTTT. Protein: CASSLAGVPYTDTQYF.